This note documents a single TCR beta chain sequence. Its antigen is not identified. The sample originates from a study of human thymus T cells. Study-level findings and limits: Related studies noted strongly shared thymic repertoires across unrelated people. V and J gene usage appeared biased in thymic and blood repertoires.

V lost 0 bases and J 3 bases, leaving 31 bases between the germline ends. The V gene's germline CDR1 is LGHNA and CDR2 YSLEER. The CDR3 contains 22 residues. Thymus tissue was removed during corrective cardiac surgery. Measured with immunoSEQ multiplex PCR; TCRdb has only the in-frame clones, and not every one. The profile covers more than 70,000 clones, with roughly 96% appearing a single time and 0.025% to 0.035% taken by the ten largest. The sequence was obtained from a boy younger than two with a congenital heart defect but otherwise immunologically healthy. The J gene is TRBJ2-3, the V gene TRBV4-3; no clear D. The material sequenced was thymus tissue. The CDR3 here is CASSQEPRTDGEVSMSTDTQYF. CDR3 in DNA: TGCGCCAGCAGCCAAGAGCCCAGGACGGACGGAGAGGTTTCAATGTCGACAGATACGCAGTATTTT.